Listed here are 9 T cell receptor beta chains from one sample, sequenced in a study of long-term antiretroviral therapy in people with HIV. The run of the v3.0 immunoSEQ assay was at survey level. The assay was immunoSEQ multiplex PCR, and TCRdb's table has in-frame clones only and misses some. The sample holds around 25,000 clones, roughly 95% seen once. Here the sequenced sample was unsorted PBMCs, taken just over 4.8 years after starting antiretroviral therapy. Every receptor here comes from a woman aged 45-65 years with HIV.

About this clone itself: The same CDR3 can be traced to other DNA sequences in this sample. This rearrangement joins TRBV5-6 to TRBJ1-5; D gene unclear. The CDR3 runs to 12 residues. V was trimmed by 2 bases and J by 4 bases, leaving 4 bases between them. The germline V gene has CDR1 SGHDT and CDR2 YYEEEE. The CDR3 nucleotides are TGTGCCAGCAGCTTAGTGAATCAGCCCCAGCATTTT. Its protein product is CASSLVNQPQHF.

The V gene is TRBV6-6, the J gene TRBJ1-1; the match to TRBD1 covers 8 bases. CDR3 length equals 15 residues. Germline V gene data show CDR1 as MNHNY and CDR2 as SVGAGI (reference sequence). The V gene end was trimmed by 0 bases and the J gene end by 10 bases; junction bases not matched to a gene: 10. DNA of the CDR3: TGTGCCAGCAGTTACTCGCCGGACAGGGCGGACGGAGCTTTCTTT. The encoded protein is CASSYSPDRADGAFF.

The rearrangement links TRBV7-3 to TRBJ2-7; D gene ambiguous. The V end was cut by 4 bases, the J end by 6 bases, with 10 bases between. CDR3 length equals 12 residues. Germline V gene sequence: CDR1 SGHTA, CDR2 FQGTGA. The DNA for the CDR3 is TGTGCCAGCAGCTCCTCTGGCCCCGAGCAGTACTTC. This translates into CASSSSGPEQYF.

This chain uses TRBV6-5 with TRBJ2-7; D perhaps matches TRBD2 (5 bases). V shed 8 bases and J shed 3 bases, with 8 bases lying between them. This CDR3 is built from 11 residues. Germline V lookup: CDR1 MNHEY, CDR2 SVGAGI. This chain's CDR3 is CASRRGYEQYF. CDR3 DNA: TGTGCCAGCCGACGGGGCTACGAGCAGTACTTC.

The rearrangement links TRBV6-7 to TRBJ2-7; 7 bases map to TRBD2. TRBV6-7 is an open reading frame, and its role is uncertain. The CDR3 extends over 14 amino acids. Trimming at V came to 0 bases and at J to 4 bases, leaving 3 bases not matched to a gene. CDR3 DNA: TGTGCCAGCAGTTACTCGCTAGCGGAGTACGAGCAGTACTTC. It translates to CASSYSLAEYEQYF.

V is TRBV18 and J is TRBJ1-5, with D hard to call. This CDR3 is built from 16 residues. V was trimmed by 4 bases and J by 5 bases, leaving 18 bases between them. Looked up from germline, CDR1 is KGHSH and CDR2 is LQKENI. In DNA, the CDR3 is TGTGCCAGCTCACGGTCCGGACCGAGTATTGATCAGCCCCAGCATTTT. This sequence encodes CASSRSGPSIDQPQHF.

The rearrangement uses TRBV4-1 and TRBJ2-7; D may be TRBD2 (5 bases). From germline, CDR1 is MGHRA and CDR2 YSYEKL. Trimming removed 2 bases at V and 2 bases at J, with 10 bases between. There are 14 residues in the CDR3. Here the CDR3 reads CASSQYPGTYEQYF. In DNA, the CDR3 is TGCGCCAGCAGCCAATACCCGGGAACCTACGAGCAGTACTTC.

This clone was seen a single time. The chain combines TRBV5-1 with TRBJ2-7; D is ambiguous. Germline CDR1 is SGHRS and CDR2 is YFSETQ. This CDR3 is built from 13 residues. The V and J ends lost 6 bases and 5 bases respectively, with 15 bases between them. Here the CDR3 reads CASTTMEGHEQYF. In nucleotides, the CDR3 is TGCGCCAGCACCACCATGGAAGGGCACGAGCAGTACTTC.

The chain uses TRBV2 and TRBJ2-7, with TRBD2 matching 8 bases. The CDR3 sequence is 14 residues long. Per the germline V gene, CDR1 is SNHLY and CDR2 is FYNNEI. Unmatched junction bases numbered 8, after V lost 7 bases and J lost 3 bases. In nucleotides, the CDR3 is TGTGCCAGCAAACCGGGACTAGTGATCTACGAGCAGTACTTC. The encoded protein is CASKPGLVIYEQYF.